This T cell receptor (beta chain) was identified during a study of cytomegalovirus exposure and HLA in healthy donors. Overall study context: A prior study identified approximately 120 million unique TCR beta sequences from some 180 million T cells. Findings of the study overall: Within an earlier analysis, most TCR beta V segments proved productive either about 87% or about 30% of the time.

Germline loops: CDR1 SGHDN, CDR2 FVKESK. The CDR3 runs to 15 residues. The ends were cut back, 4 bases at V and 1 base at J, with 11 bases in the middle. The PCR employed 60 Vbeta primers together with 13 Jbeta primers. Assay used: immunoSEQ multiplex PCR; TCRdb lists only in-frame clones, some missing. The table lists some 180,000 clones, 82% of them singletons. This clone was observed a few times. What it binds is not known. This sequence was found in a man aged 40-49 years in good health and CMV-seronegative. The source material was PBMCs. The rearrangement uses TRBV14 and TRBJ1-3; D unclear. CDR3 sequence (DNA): TGTGCCAGCAGCCCTTATGGAGTATCTGGAAACACCATATATTTT. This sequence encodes CASSPYGVSGNTIYF.